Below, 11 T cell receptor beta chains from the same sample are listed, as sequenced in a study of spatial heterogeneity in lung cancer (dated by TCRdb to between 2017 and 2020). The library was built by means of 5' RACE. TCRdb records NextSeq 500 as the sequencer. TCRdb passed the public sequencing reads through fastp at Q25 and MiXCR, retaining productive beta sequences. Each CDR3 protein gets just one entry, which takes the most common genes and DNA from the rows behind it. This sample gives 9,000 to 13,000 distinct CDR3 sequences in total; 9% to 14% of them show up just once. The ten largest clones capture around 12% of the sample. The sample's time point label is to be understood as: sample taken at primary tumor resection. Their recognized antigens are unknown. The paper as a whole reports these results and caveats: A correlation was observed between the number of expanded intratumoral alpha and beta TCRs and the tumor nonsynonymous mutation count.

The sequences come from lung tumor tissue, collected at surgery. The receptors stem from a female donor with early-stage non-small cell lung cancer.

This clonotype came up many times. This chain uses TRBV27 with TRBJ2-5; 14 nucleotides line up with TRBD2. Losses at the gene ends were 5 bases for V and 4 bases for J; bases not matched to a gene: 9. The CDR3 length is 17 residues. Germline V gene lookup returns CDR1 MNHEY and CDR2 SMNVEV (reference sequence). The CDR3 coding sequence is TGTGCCAGCAGTCGGACTAGCGGGGGGAAATCCGGAGAGACCCAGTACTTC. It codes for CASSRTSGGKSGETQYF.

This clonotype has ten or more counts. CDR3 residues: CASSQDEGDEQFF. Here the CDR3 DNA reads TGTGCCAGCAGCCAGGATGAGGGAGATGAGCAGTTCTTC. The rearrangement links TRBV5-4 to TRBJ2-1, with D possibly being TRBD2 (5 bases). V lost 4 bases and J 8 bases, leaving 13 bases between the germline ends. Germline V gives CDR1 SGHNT, CDR2 YYREEE (reference sequence). The CDR3 contains 13 residues.

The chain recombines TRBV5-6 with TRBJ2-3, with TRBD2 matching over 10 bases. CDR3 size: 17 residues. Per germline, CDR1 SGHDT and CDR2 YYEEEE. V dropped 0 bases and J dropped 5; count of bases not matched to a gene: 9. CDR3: CASSLDGLAGAEDTQYF. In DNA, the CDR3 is TGTGCCAGCAGCTTGGATGGGCTAGCGGGAGCTGAAGATACGCAGTATTTT.

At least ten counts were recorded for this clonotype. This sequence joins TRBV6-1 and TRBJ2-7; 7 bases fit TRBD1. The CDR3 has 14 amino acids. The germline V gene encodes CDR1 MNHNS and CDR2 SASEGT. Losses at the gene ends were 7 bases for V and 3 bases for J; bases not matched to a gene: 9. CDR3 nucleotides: TGTGCCAGCACAGAACGACAGGGCAACTACGAGCAGTACTTC. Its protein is CASTERQGNYEQYF.

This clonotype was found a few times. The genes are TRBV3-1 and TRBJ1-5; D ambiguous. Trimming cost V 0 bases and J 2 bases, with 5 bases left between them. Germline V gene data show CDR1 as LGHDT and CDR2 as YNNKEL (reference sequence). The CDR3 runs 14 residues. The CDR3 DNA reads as TGTGCCAGCAGCCAAGATTTAGGCAATCAGCCCCAGCATTTT. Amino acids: CASSQDLGNQPQHF.

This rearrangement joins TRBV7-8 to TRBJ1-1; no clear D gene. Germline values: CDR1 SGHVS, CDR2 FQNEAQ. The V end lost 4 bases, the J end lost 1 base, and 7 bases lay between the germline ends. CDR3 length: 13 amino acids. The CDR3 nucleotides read TGTGCCAGCAGCTCCCAACCGAACACTGAAGCTTTCTTT. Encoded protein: CASSSQPNTEAFF.

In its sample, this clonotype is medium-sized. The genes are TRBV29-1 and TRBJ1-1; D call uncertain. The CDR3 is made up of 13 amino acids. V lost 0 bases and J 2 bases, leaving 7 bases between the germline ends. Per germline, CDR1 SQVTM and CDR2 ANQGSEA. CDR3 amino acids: CSVEEGGNTEAFF. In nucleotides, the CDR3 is TGCAGCGTTGAAGAGGGAGGTAACACTGAAGCTTTCTTT. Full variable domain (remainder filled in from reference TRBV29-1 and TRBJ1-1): SAVISQKPSRDICQRGTSLTIQCQVDSQVTMMFWYRQQPGQSLTLIATANQGSEATYESGFVIDKFPISRPNLTFSTLTVSNMSPEDSSIYLCSVEEGGNTEAFFGQGTRLTVV.

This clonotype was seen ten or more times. CDR3 bases: TGTGCCACCAGTGATTCCTCTAGCGGGAGTTTAACCAATGAGCAGTTCTTC. It yields the protein CATSDSSSGSLTNEQFF. The chain is built from TRBV24-1 and TRBJ2-1, with TRBD2 matching over 10 bases. Losses at the gene ends were 2 bases for V and 6 bases for J; bases not matched to a gene: 9. The CDR3 sequence is 17 residues long. CDR1 and CDR2 from the germline V gene are KGHDR and SFDVKD.

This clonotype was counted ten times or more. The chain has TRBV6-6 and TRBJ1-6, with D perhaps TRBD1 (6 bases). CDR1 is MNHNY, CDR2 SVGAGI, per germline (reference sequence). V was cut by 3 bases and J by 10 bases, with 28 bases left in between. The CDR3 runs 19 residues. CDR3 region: CASSYDWQARGGLGSPLHF. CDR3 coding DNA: TGTGCCAGCAGTTATGATTGGCAGGCACGTGGGGGGCTAGGATCACCCCTCCACTTT.

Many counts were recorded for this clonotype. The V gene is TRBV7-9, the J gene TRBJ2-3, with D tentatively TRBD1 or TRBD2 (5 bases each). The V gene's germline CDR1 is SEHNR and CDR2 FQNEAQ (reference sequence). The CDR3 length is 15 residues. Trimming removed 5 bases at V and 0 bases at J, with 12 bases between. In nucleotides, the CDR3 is TGTGCCAGCAGCCGGGACCCTCCGAGCACAGATACGCAGTATTTT. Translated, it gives CASSRDPPSTDTQYF. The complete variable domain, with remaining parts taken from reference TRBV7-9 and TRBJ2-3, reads DTGVSQNPRHKITKRGQNVTFRCDPISEHNRLYWYRQTLGQGPEFLTYFQNEAQLEKSRLLSDRFSAERPKGSFSTLEIQRTEQGDSAMYLCASSRDPPSTDTQYFGPGTRLTVL.

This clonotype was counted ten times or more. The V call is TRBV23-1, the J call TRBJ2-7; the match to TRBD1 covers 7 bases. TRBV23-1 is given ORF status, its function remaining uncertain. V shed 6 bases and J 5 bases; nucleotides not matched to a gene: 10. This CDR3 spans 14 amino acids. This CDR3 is CASRRAGTVDEQYF. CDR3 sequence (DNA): TGCGCCAGCAGAAGAGCCGGGACAGTCGACGAGCAGTACTTC.